This TCR beta chain came from a study of PD-1 blockade in mismatch repair-deficient tumors. A few pembrolizumab responders had their TCRs sequenced. V was shortened by 6 bases and J by 4 bases, with 19 bases between the two germline ends. This CDR3 is built from 16 residues. The V gene's germline CDR1 is SGHAT and CDR2 FQNNGV. The repertoire was sequenced with immunoSEQ multiplex PCR; TCRdb's copy has only in-frame clones and lacks some. The sample has around 68,000 clones, about 72% seen once. Sample: peripheral blood, taken 2 weeks after starting pembrolizumab. The TCR originated in an adult with mismatch repair-deficient cancer. V and J are TRBV11-2 and TRBJ1-5; no clear D gene. The CDR3 bases are TGTGCCAGCAGTCTGGACCGTCCCCGAGGAAATCAGCCCCAGCATTTT. It encodes CASSLDRPRGNQPQHF.